This T cell receptor beta chain emerged from a study of blood T cell repertoires in COVID-19. Study-wide context: Sources were T cells, B-cell-depleted T cells, or PBMCs; the material itself was cDNA or gDNA.

The ends were cut back, 4 bases at V and 1 base at J, with 11 bases in the middle. The CDR3 is 14 amino acids. Germline lookup yields CDR1 LNHDA and CDR2 SQIVND (reference sequence). Authors' processing steps: For nucleated cells, counts were estimated from reference gene primer amplification. Clones were read by immunoSEQ multiplex PCR, and TCRdb kept only the in-frame ones, dropping some. The DNA was the basis for D and trimming; V, J and clone size are from that table. The data show tens of thousands of clones, approximately 91% seen once. The clonotype originates from a man aged 55 to 69 with COVID-19, enrolled during active disease. Sequencing was performed on peripheral blood. The chain is built from TRBV19 and TRBJ2-7; no firm D call. CDR3 bases: TGTGCCAGTAGTACCCGGTCCGATTCCTACGAGCAGTACTTC. Its translation is CASSTRSDSYEQYF.